This T cell receptor beta chain was documented in a study of tumor and adjacent non-tumor tissue in lung cancer (dated by TCRdb to the late 2010s). With respect to the entire study: The cohort included about a dozen adenocarcinoma, 2 squamous cell carcinoma and 1 small cell lung cancer patients. The roughly 15 patients were aged about 30 to 76 years, included some 10 men and 5 women, and had TNM stage I to III disease. In total, sequencing yielded 125,075,908 productive TCRbeta reads, which works out to an average of approximately 4.2 million reads per sample. Bulk TCRbeta repertoires were compared between lung tumor tissue and matched distant non-tumor lung tissue obtained from fewer than 18 lung cancer patients. For each patient, one tumor sample and one normal lung sample were taken, giving thirty paired specimens that underwent TCRbeta CDR3 sequencing.

RNA was isolated from bulk unsorted tissue, and RNA quality was assessed with a NanoDrop ND-1000 and an Agilent 2100. All donors had newly diagnosed lung cancer, had not received prior chemotherapy, and were admitted for thoracic surgery in China between August and November 2014. Patients who had received previous radiotherapy or chemotherapy, or who had another concurrent cancer, were excluded from the study. Pieces of surgical tissue measuring about 1-2.1 cm3 were kept in RNAlater solution and held at -80 degrees C until needed. The library was generated by multiplex PCR. Sequencing was performed on an Illumina HiSeq 2500. TCRbeta libraries were constructed through three rounds of nested PCR with primers (Table S4) according to protocols adapted from ARM-PCR. PCR products of 200-500 bp were gel-excised and purified with the QIAquick gel extraction kit before sequencing. Per the authors' processing: Reads were cleaned with Trimmomatic, merged with FLASH into complete CDR3 sequences, and assigned to V(D)J germline segments with MiTCR. Clonal diversity was computed as the inverse Simpson's index with VDJtools. Productive reads were defined as in-frame sequences without a premature stop codon. TCRdb reprocessed the public reads (quality trimming at Q25 with fastp, clone calling with MiXCR) and kept in-frame beta chains. Duplicate CDR3 protein sequences are folded into a single record with the most common DNA and genes. The V and J calls follow TCRdb's processing rather than the paper's. In this sample the table shows roughly 200,000 distinct CDR3 sequences, over 55% of which occur a single time. Under 30% of the sample is in the top ten clones.

Study-level results and caveats: The sequencing platform is not named in the methods, and unique molecular identifiers are not mentioned. TCR diversity was significantly higher in younger patients, and higher tumor TCR diversity was associated with shorter overall and disease-free survival. The top 100 clones made up a significantly larger cumulative share of the repertoire in normal lung than in tumor tissue. Tumor tissue showed significantly higher TCR diversity (inverse Simpson) than normal lung tissue, at roughly 430 vs 170 (P = 0.0075, Mann-Whitney U test). Peripheral blood was not sequenced, so blood TCRbeta repertoires in these lung cancer patients were not examined. With only approximately 15 patients in the cohort, the authors noted that larger samples and more detailed clinical data are needed.

This clonotype was counted at least ten times. What antigen it recognizes has not been identified. Base qualities are not recorded, but no much larger clone differs from it by a single base. CDR1 and CDR2, per the germline V gene, are MNHEY and SVGEGT. From its cysteine to its phenylalanine, the CDR3 spans 13 amino acids. The kept DNA is CDR3 alone, 39 bases in frame from the first base. V gives up 10 bases and J gives up 7 bases, and the segment between their germline ends measures 16 bases. The chain is made from TRBV6-2 or TRBV6-3 and TRBJ1-4; the D gene is unclear. This sequence originates from a man aged 55 to 70 with non-small cell lung cancer. The sample comprised lung tumor tissue. The CDR3 has the sequence CATRPGNSEKLFF. The bases are TGTGCCACTCGACCCGGTAATAGTGAAAAACTGTTTTTT.